A single T cell receptor (beta chain) is shown here with its context. The data are from a study of identical twins. Using its own MiXCR run on the 5' RACE reads, TCRdb lists one record per CDR3 protein. The data show roughly 220,000 distinct CDR3 sequences, with 5.5% to 7.5% seen just once and roughly 15% held by the top ten. The CDR3 has 14 amino acids. Germline V CDR1 and CDR2: LGHNA, YSLEER. V lost 1 base and J lost 0, with 7 bases in between. These same records also appear under a second study, on T cells expressing NK-cell markers.

The chain couples TRBV4-3 to TRBJ2-7; D not certain. This receptor was obtained from a woman under 30 in good health. Sequenced input: CD8+ T cells sorted from blood. CDR3 bases: TGCGCCAGCAGCCAAGTGGAGAGCTCCTACGAGCAGTACTTC. Residues: CASSQVESSYEQYF.